This is a list of T cell receptor beta chains from one sample in a study of control samples from healthy donors and cancer patients. Profiling relied on immunoSEQ multiplex PCR, and the TCRdb table lists in-frame clones only, not all of them. The sample includes 55,000 to 80,000 clones, 89% seen only once; the top ten take less than 6%. The sequenced material came from PBMCs. All receptors come from a man aged 55 to 70 with colorectal cancer. CDR3s include the opening cysteine and the closing phenylalanine or tryptophan. D genes are given only for firm matches. For some rows the clone size is stated as once, few or many, or as a class when expanded; others skip it.

-	TRBD1	TRBJ1-4	13	TRBV2	TGTGCCAGCAACATAGACAGGGATGAAAAACTGTTTTTT	CASNIDRDEKLFF
once	-	TRBJ2-5	14	TRBV5-8	TGTGCCAGCAGCTTCTTCAGGGGCCAAGAGACCCAGTACTTC	CASSFFRGQETQYF
-	TRBD1	TRBJ1-2	13	TRBV28	TGTGCCAGCAGCCTCGGGACAGGGATCGGCTACACCTTC	CASSLGTGIGYTF
-	-	TRBJ1-1	13	TRBV3-1/TRBV3-2	TGTGCCAGCACCCCCACTGGGGGGGCTGAAGCTTTCTTT	CASTPTGGAEAFF
-	TRBD1	TRBJ1-4	14	TRBV12-5	TGTGCTAGTGGTTGGGGGACAGGGAATGAAAAACTGTTTTTT	CASGWGTGNEKLFF
-	-	TRBJ2-3	14	TRBV11-2	TGTGCCAGCAGCTTTGCCGCCAGCACAGATACGCAGTATTTT	CASSFAASTDTQYF
-	TRBD1	TRBJ2-7	15	TRBV14	TGTGCCAGCAGCCAGACAGGGATATTGTTTTTGGAGCAGTACTTC	CASSQTGILFLEQYF
-	TRBD2	TRBJ2-1	12	TRBV12-3/TRBV12-4	TGTGCCAGCAGCTCTGGACTAGCGGGACAGTTCTTC	CASSSGLAGQFF
-	-	TRBJ2-7	15	TRBV19	TGTGCCAGTAGTATAGGACTGACAGGGAGGAACGAGCAGTACTTC	CASSIGLTGRNEQYF
-	-	TRBJ1-1	18	TRBV4-1	TGCGCCAGCAGCCAAGACCAGGGGCGAGGGTTAAGGAACACTGAAGCTTTCTTT	CASSQDQGRGLRNTEAFF
-	-	TRBJ2-7	14	TRBV30	TGTGCCTGGAGTCGGTTCCAGAGGCCCTACGAGCAGTACTTC	CAWSRFQRPYEQYF
-	TRBD2	TRBJ2-7	16	TRBV4-2	TGTGCCAGCAGCCAAACAACTAGCGGGGGCTCGTGGGAGCAGTACTTC	CASSQTTSGGSWEQYF
-	TRBD1	TRBJ1-4	15	TRBV7-9	TGTGCCAGCAGCTTAGCAGGGGGCCATAATGAAAAACTGTTTTTT	CASSLAGGHNEKLFF
few	-	TRBJ1-5	15	TRBV6-1	TGTGCCAGCAGTGAAGGGGGGCTACGGAATCAGCCCCAGCATTTT	CASSEGGLRNQPQHF
-	TRBD2	TRBJ2-2	15	TRBV10-1	TGCGCCAGCAGTGAAGGCGGGGGGAGCACCGGGGAGCTGTTTTTT	CASSEGGGSTGELFF
-	TRBD1	TRBJ2-5	12	TRBV7-9	TGTGCCAGCGGACAGGGGAGGGAGACCCAGTACTTC	CASGQGRETQYF
-	-	TRBJ1-5	14	TRBV28	TGTGCCAGCAGTTTAGGGGGGCGGAATCAGCCCCAGCATTTT	CASSLGGRNQPQHF
once	TRBD1	TRBJ1-2	14	TRBV6-5	TGTGCCAGCAGACAGGGGGCGCGGAACTATGGCTACACCTTC	CASRQGARNYGYTF
-	-	TRBJ2-7	12	TRBV10-2	TGCGCCAGCAGTGAACCTCGGGGAGAGCAGTACTTC	CASSEPRGEQYF
-	-	TRBJ2-7	14	TRBV29-1	TGCAGCGTTGGCCGCCGCGGAGGGATTTTCGAGCAGTACTTC	CSVGRRGGIFEQYF
-	-	TRBJ2-1	13	TRBV28	TGTGCCAGCAGCCGTAATGAGGCAAATGAGCAGTTCTTC	CASSRNEANEQFF
few	TRBD1	TRBJ1-2	14	TRBV11-2	TGTGCCAGCAGCCCGGGACAGGGATATTATGGCTACACCTTC	CASSPGQGYYGYTF
-	-	TRBJ2-2	15	TRBV6-5	TGTGCCAGCAGTTACTCGAGTTACGTTACCGGGGAGCTGTTTTTT	CASSYSSYVTGELFF
-	-	TRBJ1-4	13	TRBV10-2	TGCGCCAGCAGTGGCGGGGTGGGGGAAAAACTGTTTTTT	CASSGGVGEKLFF
-	-	TRBJ1-4	14	TRBV5-6	TGTGCCAGCAGCTACAGCCCAACTAATGAAAAACTGTTTTTT	CASSYSPTNEKLFF
-	-	TRBJ2-1	18	TRBV5-1	TGCGCCAGCAGCGGTAGAGGGACAAACTGGGGCTCCTACAATGAGCAGTTCTTC	CASSGRGTNWGSYNEQFF
-	-	TRBJ1-2	15	TRBV14	TGTGCCAGCAGCCAAGATCTCATTACGGCGGGTGGCTACACCTTC	CASSQDLITAGGYTF
-	-	TRBJ1-5	15	TRBV6-6	TGTGCCAGCAGCGATAACACCCTTAGGGAGCAGCCCCAGCATTTT	CASSDNTLREQPQHF
-	-	TRBJ2-1	14	TRBV27	TGTGCCAGCAGCACCGGGACCGCCATAGATGAGCAGTTCTTC	CASSTGTAIDEQFF
-	-	TRBJ1-4	12	TRBV10-3	TGTGCCATCAGCCCAAATAATGAAAAACTGTTTTTT	CAISPNNEKLFF
-	-	TRBJ1-1	13	TRBV12-3/TRBV12-4	TGTGCCAGCAGTTCCAGGGAAGGGACTGAAGCTTTCTTT	CASSSREGTEAFF
-	TRBD1	TRBJ1-3	14	TRBV6-1	TGTGCCAGCAGTTCGGGACAGGGGGGAAACACCATATATTTT	CASSSGQGGNTIYF
-	TRBD1	TRBJ2-6	17	TRBV2	TGTGCCAGCAGTGAGGGCAGGGGGTTCTCTGGGGCCAACGTCCTGACTTTC	CASSEGRGFSGANVLTF
medium-sized	-	TRBJ1-5	12	TRBV7-9	TGTGCCAGCAGCTTAGTGGGGGGTTCTCAGCATTTT	CASSLVGGSQHF
-	TRBD1	TRBJ1-1	15	TRBV5-1	TGCGCCAGCAGCTTTTGGACAGGGCTGAACACTGAAGCTTTCTTT	CASSFWTGLNTEAFF
-	-	TRBJ2-5	14	TRBV7-2	TGTGCCAGCAGCTTATCGGCAATGCAAGAGACCCAGTACTTC	CASSLSAMQETQYF
-	-	TRBJ2-5	13	TRBV7-9	TGTGCCAGCAGCCTCGGGGCCCAAGAGACCCAGTACTTC	CASSLGAQETQYF
-	TRBD2	TRBJ2-5	15	TRBV7-9	TGTGCCAGCAGCCCCCAAAGGGAGGGGCAAGAGACCCAGTACTTC	CASSPQREGQETQYF
-	TRBD1	TRBJ2-7	15	TRBV3-1/TRBV3-2	TGTGCCAGCAGCCCCTCCAGGACAGGGGGGTACGAGCAGTACTTC	CASSPSRTGGYEQYF
-	TRBD1	TRBJ1-2	14	TRBV27	TGTGCCAGCAGGCGACAGGGGTCCTTATGGGGCTACACCTTC	CASRRQGSLWGYTF
-	-	TRBJ2-1	14	TRBV7-9	TGTGCCAGCGCGTCCCCCCCCTTCTACAATGAGCAGTTCTTC	CASASPPFYNEQFF
-	TRBD2	TRBJ2-7	15	TRBV7-8	TGTGCCAGCAGCTTAGGTAGCGGGGGCACCTACGAGCAGTACTTC	CASSLGSGGTYEQYF
-	-	TRBJ2-1	14	TRBV9	TGTGCCAGCAGCGTAGGTCAGGGCTACAATGAGCAGTTCTTC	CASSVGQGYNEQFF
-	TRBD1	TRBJ2-7	15	TRBV27	TGTGCCAGCAGTTTATCATGGGACAGGGCCCACGAGCAGTACTTC	CASSLSWDRAHEQYF
-	TRBD1	TRBJ2-7	14	TRBV7-8	TGTGCCAGCAGCCGACAGGGGGATTTCTACGAGCAGTACTTC	CASSRQGDFYEQYF
-	TRBD2	TRBJ2-2	16	TRBV28	TGTGCCAGCAGCCCAAATAGCGGGGGGGCGCAGGGGGAGCTGTTTTTT	CASSPNSGGAQGELFF
-	-	TRBJ1-1	11	TRBV29-1	TGCAGCGTTGGAATAAACACTGAAGCTTTCTTT	CSVGINTEAFF
-	-	TRBJ2-1	14	TRBV18	TGTGCCAGCTCACCAACAAGCTCCTACAATGAGCAGTTCTTC	CASSPTSSYNEQFF
-	-	TRBJ2-3	15	TRBV4-1	TGCGCCAGCAGTTCACAGGTCTACACCTGGGATACGCAGTATTTT	CASSSQVYTWDTQYF
-	-	TRBJ1-1	12	TRBV12-3/TRBV12-4	TGTGCCAGCAGGGAGGGAGGGACTGAAGCTTTCTTT	CASREGGTEAFF
-	-	TRBJ1-2	14	TRBV3-1/TRBV3-2	TGTGCCAGCAGCCCATCGGGGGGTAACTATGGCTACACCTTC	CASSPSGGNYGYTF
-	-	TRBJ1-2	12	TRBV7-2	TGTGCCAGCAGCACCCGACAGTATGGCTACACCTTC	CASSTRQYGYTF
-	-	TRBJ1-1	14	TRBV30	TGTGCCTGGAGTGTATGGGGGGGGCACACTGAAGCTTTCTTT	CAWSVWGGHTEAFF
once	TRBD1	TRBJ1-1	14	TRBV7-3	TGTGCCAGCAGCTTAACGGCAGGGGGCACTGAAGCTTTCTTT	CASSLTAGGTEAFF
medium-sized	-	TRBJ2-7	15	TRBV7-9	TGTGCCAGCAGCCCCGACGGCCCCCTACACTACGAGCAGTACTTC	CASSPDGPLHYEQYF